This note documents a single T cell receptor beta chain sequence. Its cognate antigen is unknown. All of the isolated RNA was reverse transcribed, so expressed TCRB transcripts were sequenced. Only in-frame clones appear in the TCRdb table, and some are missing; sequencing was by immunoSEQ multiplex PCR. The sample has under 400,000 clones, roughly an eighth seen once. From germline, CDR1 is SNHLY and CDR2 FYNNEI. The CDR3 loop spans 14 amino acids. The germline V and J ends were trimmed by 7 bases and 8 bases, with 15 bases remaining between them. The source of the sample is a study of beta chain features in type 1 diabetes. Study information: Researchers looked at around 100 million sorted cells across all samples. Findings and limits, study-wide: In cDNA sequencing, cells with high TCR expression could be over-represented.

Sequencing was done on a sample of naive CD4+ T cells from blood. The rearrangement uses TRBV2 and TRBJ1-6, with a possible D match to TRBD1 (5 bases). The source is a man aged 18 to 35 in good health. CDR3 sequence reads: CASILDSPHSPLHF. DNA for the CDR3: TGTGCCAGCATCCTAGACAGTCCCCATTCACCCCTCCACTTT.